This T cell receptor (beta chain) originates from a study of beta chain features in type 1 diabetes. Study as a whole: Examined across all samples were roughly 100 million sorted cells. General study results and limits: Moderate but significant shortening of TCRB CDR3s was recorded in all four CD4+ subsets from Type 1 diabetes patients. Sequencing used cDNA, and cells with high TCR expression could therefore be over-represented. Compared with healthy donors, patients appeared to share more similar naive, central memory and regulatory TCRB repertoires.

About this clone: Its antigen is undetermined.

V shed 6 bases, J shed 6 bases, and the junction held 6 bases outside the gene matches. The CDR3 has 14 residues. The germline gives CDR1 MDHEN, CDR2 SYDVKM. The isolated RNA, all of it, was reverse transcribed, so expressed TCRB transcripts were what got sequenced. Reads from naive, central memory and regulatory T cell samples averaged approximately 3.4 million. Some clones are missing from TCRdb's copy, which holds only in-frame ones; the method was immunoSEQ multiplex PCR. The sample comprises roughly 290,000 clones, 15% of which are singletons, and 0.015% to 0.017% rests with the top ten. The TCR was taken from a man between 18 and 29 years old with type 1 diabetes. Sequenced material: naive CD4+ T cells from blood. The chain links TRBV28 to TRBJ1-5; 9 bases line up with TRBD1. This CDR3 is CASRSGQGSQPQHF. In nucleotides, the CDR3 is TGTGCCAGCAGGTCGGGACAGGGCAGTCAGCCCCAGCATTTT.